This T cell receptor beta chain stems from a study of cytomegalovirus exposure and HLA in healthy donors. Broader study findings: Across donors, sequencing depth was assumed by presence/absence analyses to be roughly uniform. CMV serostatus stood as the only immune exposure information on hand. The analysis excluded some indistinguishable V segments, including TRBV6-2 and TRBV6-3.

The CDR3 sequence is 17 residues long. Per the germline V gene, CDR1 is WNHNN and CDR2 is SYGVQD (reference sequence). V lost 0 bases, J lost 2 bases, and 14 bases lay in between. Worth noting for this clone: Antigen unknown.

PCR used 60 Vbeta primers and 13 Jbeta primers. Assay used: immunoSEQ multiplex PCR; TCRdb lists only in-frame clones, some missing. The data show roughly 27,000 clones, with about 60% seen just once and more than 40% held by the top ten. The J gene is TRBJ1-5, the V gene TRBV10-1, with D perhaps matching TRBD1 (6 bases). The sequencing input was PBMCs. The source is a male donor in good health and CMV-seropositive. The CDR3 nucleotides are TGCGCCAGCAGTGAGTCGGTAGCGGGGGGCGGCAATCAGCCCCAGCATTTT. Protein product: CASSESVAGGGNQPQHF.